The 16 T cell receptor beta chains in this list originate from one sample, sequenced in a study of cytomegalovirus exposure and HLA in healthy donors. Primers included in the PCR were 60 Vbeta and 13 Jbeta primers. Measured with immunoSEQ multiplex PCR; TCRdb has only the in-frame clones, and not every one. Here the sample spans 150,000 to 200,000 clones, more than 65% being singletons. Sequencing used PBMCs. The origin of the receptors is a man aged 40-55 years in good health and CMV-seropositive.

The genes are TRBV2 and TRBJ1-5; maybe TRBD1 (5 bases). Germline V gives CDR1 SNHLY, CDR2 FYNNEI. The CDR3 length is 14 residues. Trimming cost V 6 bases and J 6 bases, with 15 bases left between them. This CDR3 reads CASRQQAPGQPQHF. CDR3 nucleotides: TGTGCCAGCAGGCAACAGGCTCCTGGTCAGCCCCAGCATTTT.

The rearrangement links TRBV2 to TRBJ2-1, with 9 bases aligning to TRBD2. CDR3 size: 16 residues. Germline lookup yields CDR1 SNHLY and CDR2 FYNNEI. J was trimmed by 7 bases and V by 5 bases; bases with no gene match: 12. The CDR3 reads CASSPTGASGTNEQFF. The CDR3 DNA follows: TGTGCCAGCAGTCCGACTGGGGCTAGCGGGACGAATGAGCAGTTCTTC.

The V and J genes are TRBV10-2 and TRBJ2-3; possible D gene TRBD2, 6 bases. V dropped 7 bases and J dropped 0 bases, with 14 bases sitting between them. The CDR3 has 15 residues. From germline, CDR1 is WSHSY and CDR2 SAAADI. For the CDR3, the DNA is TGCGCCAGCAAACTACTAGCTGCTAGCACAGATACGCAGTATTTT. Translated: CASKLLAASTDTQYF.

This clone has just a few counts. The rearrangement uses TRBV7-9 and TRBJ2-7; D is possibly TRBD2 (7 bases). Germline V gives CDR1 SEHNR, CDR2 FQNEAQ (reference sequence). Trimming removed 7 bases at V and 3 bases at J, with 19 bases between. This CDR3 spans 15 amino acids. The CDR3, as DNA: TGTGCCAGCACCCCCTTGGGGGGGGCGGGCTACGAGCAGTACTTC. It yields the protein CASTPLGGAGYEQYF.

This chain joins TRBV6-6 and TRBJ1-5; 7 nucleotides line up with TRBD1. J was trimmed by 1 base and V by 6 bases; bases with no gene match: 6. The CDR3 consists of 15 residues. Germline CDR1 is MNHNY and CDR2 is SVGAGI (reference sequence). For the CDR3, the DNA is TGTGCCAGCAGCATGGGGACAGCAAGCAATCAGCCCCAGCATTTT. This codes for CASSMGTASNQPQHF.

This rearrangement joins TRBV7-2 to TRBJ2-3; 9 nucleotides align to TRBD2. Looked up from germline, CDR1 is SGHTA and CDR2 is FQGNSA. Trimming at V came to 5 bases and at J to 1 base, leaving 7 bases not matched to a gene. The CDR3 is 16 amino acids. CDR3: CASSPTIAGGTDTQYF. CDR3 DNA: TGTGCCAGCAGCCCAACAATAGCGGGGGGCACAGATACGCAGTATTTT. The whole variable domain, remainder taken from reference TRBV7-2 and TRBJ2-3, is GAGVSQSPSNKVTEKGKDVELRCDPISGHTALYWYRQSLGQGLEFLIYFQGNSAPDKSGLPSDRFSAERTGGSVSTLTIQRTQQEDSAVYLCASSPTIAGGTDTQYFGPGTRLTVL.

The CDR3 protein is CASSPGGRDQETQYF. CDR3 coding DNA: TGTGCCAGCAGTCCCGGGGGACGGGATCAGGAGACCCAGTACTTC. The J gene is TRBJ2-5, the V gene TRBV11-3; the D gene is possibly TRBD2 (6 bases). V dropped 6 bases and J dropped 5 bases, with 19 bases sitting between them. This CDR3 region has 15 residues. Germline V gives CDR1 SGHNT, CDR2 YENEEA. Full variable domain (outside the CDR3, taken from reference TRBV11-3 and TRBJ2-5): EAGVVQSPRYKIIEKKQPVAFWCNPISGHNTLYWYLQNLGQGPELLIRYENEEAVDDSQLPKDRFSAERLKGVDSTLKIQPAELGDSAVYLCASSPGGRDQETQYFGPGTRLLVL.

This clone was detected once. The gene calls are TRBV4-1 and TRBJ1-2; TRBD1 matches 7 bases. Germline CDR1 is MGHRA and CDR2 is YSYEKL. V shed 1 base, J shed 2 bases, and the junction held 19 bases outside the gene matches. The CDR3 is 20 residues long. The CDR3 sequence is CASSQATKPKPGQPNYGYTF. CDR3 bases: TGCGCCAGCAGCCAAGCCACCAAGCCTAAACCGGGACAGCCGAACTATGGCTACACCTTC.

The V gene is TRBV7-2, the J gene TRBJ2-7; possibly TRBD1 for D (7 bases). V lost 8 bases, J lost 2 bases, and 16 bases lay in between. Germline loops: CDR1 SGHTA, CDR2 FQGNSA. There are 14 residues in the CDR3. CDR3 amino acids: CASGGGHPAYEQYF. The CDR3 DNA follows: TGTGCCAGCGGAGGGGGCCACCCCGCCTACGAGCAGTACTTC.

The chain employs TRBV5-1 and TRBJ2-7; a possible D gene is TRBD2 (7 bases). Trimming cost V 3 bases and J 2 bases, with 15 bases left between them. From germline, CDR1 is SGHRS and CDR2 YFSETQ. The CDR3 is 15 amino acids. The CDR3 loop is CASSSPGGQAYEQYF. In DNA form, the CDR3 reads TGCGCCAGCAGCTCGCCGGGGGGCCAGGCCTACGAGCAGTACTTC. The whole variable domain, filled in from reference TRBV5-1 and TRBJ2-7, reads KAGVTQTPRYLIKTRGQQVTLSCSPISGHRSVSWYQQTPGQGLQFLFEYFSETQRNKGNFPGRFSGRQFSNSRSEMNVSTLELGDSALYLCASSSPGGQAYEQYFGPGTRLTVT.

The chain is built from TRBV19 and TRBJ2-4, with a weak D call TRBD2 (5 bases). Germline V gene sequence: CDR1 LNHDA, CDR2 SQIVND (reference sequence). The V gene lost 1 base and the J gene lost 2 bases, with 6 bases spanning the gap. CDR3 length: 14 residues. In DNA, the CDR3 is TGTGCCAGTAGTATAGGCGGGTCCAAAAACATTCAGTACTTC. The encoded protein is CASSIGGSKNIQYF.

There are a few counts of this clone. The genes are TRBV27 and TRBJ2-5, with 12 bases fitting TRBD2. J gave up 4 bases and V 4 bases, and 7 bases lay outside the gene matches. Germline CDR1 is MNHEY and CDR2 is SMNVEV (reference sequence). The CDR3 loop spans 16 amino acids. This CDR3 is CASSSRLAGVGETQYF. CDR3 DNA: TGTGCCAGCAGTTCGCGACTAGCGGGAGTAGGAGAGACCCAGTACTTC.

The rearrangement links TRBV10-3 to TRBJ2-1; D is possibly TRBD1 (6 bases). The CDR3 extends over 14 amino acids. V was cut by 7 bases and J by 5 bases, with 15 bases left in between. The germline V gene encodes CDR1 ENHRY and CDR2 SYGVKD. The CDR3 loop is CAITRRAGDNEQFF. The DNA of the CDR3 is TGTGCCATCACCCGAAGGGCAGGGGACAATGAGCAGTTCTTC.

This CDR3 is CASSSWRHLYEQYF. DNA of the CDR3: TGTGCCAGCAGCAGTTGGCGACACCTCTACGAGCAGTACTTC. The V gene is TRBV11-2, the J gene TRBJ2-7, with D uncertain. Trimming stripped 5 bases from V and 3 bases from J, with 14 bases between. Germline loops: CDR1 SGHAT, CDR2 FQNNGV. This CDR3 comprises 14 residues.

This clone was seen only once. The V gene is TRBV6-1, the J gene TRBJ2-5; TRBD1 agrees at 9 bases. Unmatched junction bases numbered 7, after V lost 1 base and J lost 4 bases. This CDR3 comprises 16 residues. Germline assignment: CDR1 MNHNS and CDR2 SASEGT. The CDR3 DNA follows: TGTGCCAGCAGTGAAGGGGACAGGGTCTTAGCAGAGACCCAGTACTTC. This codes for CASSEGDRVLAETQYF.

The V and J genes are TRBV27 and TRBJ2-7, with 12 nucleotides matching TRBD2. With V trimmed by 4 bases and J by 4 bases, 5 bases remained unmatched. The CDR3 runs 15 residues. Germline V gene sequence: CDR1 MNHEY, CDR2 SMNVEV (reference sequence). CDR3 residues: CASSSPSGGGYEQYF. CDR3 bases: TGTGCCAGCAGTTCTCCTAGCGGGGGGGGTTACGAGCAGTACTTC.